This T cell receptor beta chain emerged from a study of T-cell reconstitution after alpha-beta-depleted transplantation in children. Study results and limitations: Several hundred rapidly expanded clones from non-depleted graft cells reportedly supplied alpha-beta T cells about two months post-transplant. Hyperexpanded clones declined; after one year, newly produced T cells mostly supplied diversity. Surviving thymic progenitors and recipient T cells were the source of high TCRbeta diversity at day 60 in some patients.

This CDR3 is built from 12 residues. Germline CDR1 and CDR2: SQVTM and ANQGSEA. V dropped 6 bases and J dropped 8; count of bases not matched to a gene: 3. Construction of the TCRbeta library involved unique molecular identifiers. TCRdb redid the calling of the PCR reads with MiXCR, one entry per CDR3 protein. The sample includes about 980,000 distinct CDR3 sequences, about 29% of them seen just once. Remarks on this clonotype: The target antigen is unknown.

Sequenced here: PBMCs, mostly from graft donor cells, sampled 360 days after TCRalphabeta/CD19-depleted stem cell transplant. The clonotype comes from a boy less than two years old who had a stem cell transplant for SCID, so the T cells may come from the graft donor. V gene TRBV29-1 combines with J gene TRBJ2-1; 11 bases fit TRBD1. CDR3 sequence: CSVGQGGYEQFF. The CDR3, as DNA: TGCAGCGTGGGACAGGGGGGCTATGAGCAGTTCTTC.